This T cell receptor beta chain is drawn from a study of shared clonotypes between healthy human individuals. Study-wide points: Larger estimated richness was generally seen in naive subsets than in memory subsets.

On this clone itself: The antigen is undetermined.

V lost 3 bases to trimming and J lost 6 bases; unmatched junction nucleotides: 15. This CDR3 comprises 17 residues. Germline CDR1 is SEHNR and CDR2 is FQNEAQ (reference sequence). Data came from immunoSEQ multiplex PCR; TCRdb stores just in-frame clones and leaves some out. Of over a million clones in the sample, approximately 70% are singletons; the top ten hold about 1.5%. The chain employs TRBV7-9 and TRBJ2-7; 9 bases agree with TRBD2. The sample taken for sequencing was memory CD4+ T cells sorted from blood. Subset here: CD45RA-negative fraction. This TCR was recovered from a man younger than 30 in good health. In DNA form, the CDR3 reads TGTGCCAGCAGCTTCTCCCTGGGCGGGAGGGCCTTATTCGAGCAGTACTTC. Translating it yields CASSFSLGGRALFEQYF.